This record looks at one T cell receptor (beta chain) sequence and its context. The sample originates from a study of T-cell reconstitution after alpha-beta-depleted transplantation in children. CDR1 and CDR2 from the germline V gene are MRHNA and SNTAGT. V lost 2 bases and J lost 6, with 5 bases in between. The CDR3 is made up of 12 amino acids. The TCRbeta library incorporated unique molecular identifiers. MiXCR, applied by TCRdb to the PCR reads, yields one record per CDR3 protein. The sample carries fewer than 700,000 distinct CDR3 sequences, roughly 13% recorded once. The chain carries TRBV6-4 and TRBJ2-1; D might be TRBD1 (5 bases). The receptor was derived from a male patient younger than 18 who had a stem cell transplant for acute myeloid leukemia, so the T cells may come from the graft donor. The sequenced sample was PBMCs, mostly from graft donor cells, obtained 360 days after TCRalphabeta/CD19-depleted stem cell transplant. The CDR3 nucleotides read TGTGCCAGCAGTGACAGGGGCAATGAGCAGTTCTTC. Translating it yields CASSDRGNEQFF.